In its sample, the clone carrying this TCR beta chain was seen a few times. The V end was cut by 0 bases, the J end by 3 bases, with 8 bases between. Looked up from germline, CDR1 is SGHDT and CDR2 is YYEEEE. The length of the CDR3 is 14 residues. Unique molecular identifiers were built into the TCRbeta library. From the PCR reads, TCRdb called clonotypes with MiXCR, one entry per CDR3 protein. This sample has fewer than 400,000 distinct CDR3 sequences, with 20% to 30% found just once. This entry belongs to a study of T-cell reconstitution after alpha-beta-depleted transplantation in children. The origin of this receptor is a male patient younger than 18 who had a stem cell transplant for acute lymphoblastic leukemia, so the T cells may come from the graft donor. The chain carries TRBV5-6 and TRBJ2-3; D call uncertain. The material was PBMCs, mostly from graft donor cells, obtained 180 days after TCRalphabeta/CD19-depleted stem cell transplant. CDR3 region: CASSLVGNTDTQYF. The DNA of the CDR3 is TGTGCCAGCAGCTTGGTGGGTAATACAGATACGCAGTATTTT.